The 3 T cell receptor beta chains given below trace back to one sample, sequenced in a study of control samples from healthy donors and cancer patients. Profiled with immunoSEQ multiplex PCR; TCRdb holds only in-frame clones, not every one. The sample carries about 100,000 clones, roughly 89% recorded once. Source material: blood. The receptors come from a human donor in good health. The donor label of this sample is uncertain.

The chain uses TRBV3-1 (or the pseudogene TRBV3-2) and TRBJ2-5; no reliable D call. The V gene lost 4 bases and the J gene lost 4 bases, with 10 bases spanning the gap. CDR1 and CDR2 from the germline V gene are LGHDT and YNNKEL (reference sequence). The CDR3 is made up of 13 amino acids. CDR3 region: CASSPSGSETQYF. CDR3 in DNA: TGTGCCAGCAGCCCTTCCGGCTCAGAGACCCAGTACTTC.

The V gene is TRBV24-1, the J gene TRBJ1-5, with a possible D match to TRBD1 (5 bases). Trimming left V 4 bases short and J 6 bases short, with 15 bases between. The germline V gene has CDR1 KGHDR and CDR2 SFDVKD. The CDR3 runs to 15 residues. The CDR3 coding sequence is TGTGCCACCAGTGACTCCGTCCGGAGGGGTCAGCCCCAGCATTTT. Its protein product is CATSDSVRRGQPQHF.

CDR3 sequence (DNA): TGCGCCAGCAGTTGGGGAGAGACCCAGTACTTC. Its translation: CASSWGETQYF. The chain uses TRBV4-1 and TRBJ2-5; D not certain. The CDR3 is 11 residues long. The V end was cut by 6 bases, the J end by 4 bases, with 6 bases between. Germline V gene data show CDR1 as MGHRA and CDR2 as YSYEKL.